This T cell receptor beta chain was sequenced during a study of cytomegalovirus exposure and HLA in healthy donors. A multiplex PCR was run with 60 Vbeta primers and 13 Jbeta primers. Profiling relied on immunoSEQ multiplex PCR, and the TCRdb table lists in-frame clones only, not all of them. This sample carries 180,000 or so clones, about four fifths of them seen once, and the ten largest clones take 0.7% to 0.95%. Study results and caveats: A missense DCLRE1C variant was associated with V- and J-gene trimming of TCR beta chains in a later analysis, and an independent cohort replicated the association. Three CMV-associated chains were confirmed in vitro to be specific for CMV antigens.

Of note for this clone: Its matching antigen is unknown.

V was shortened by 2 bases and J by 1 base, with 11 bases between the two germline ends. CDR1 is SGHTA, CDR2 FQGNSA, per germline. The CDR3 extends over 15 amino acids. The receptor's source is a woman aged 18-29 years in good health and CMV-seronegative. Sequenced: PBMCs. This chain links TRBV7-2 with TRBJ1-1; a weak D match, TRBD1 (6 bases). Here the CDR3 reads CASSLIADRNTEAFF. In DNA, the CDR3 is TGTGCCAGCAGCTTAATTGCGGACAGGAACACTGAAGCTTTCTTT.